These 20 T cell receptor beta chains were all obtained from the same sample, sequenced in a study of a mutant IDH1 vaccine in newly diagnosed glioma. Using immunoSEQ multiplex PCR, the repertoire was profiled, and TCRdb retains in-frame clones only, with some absent. The sample has around 53,000 clones, roughly nine tenths seen once. Noted time point: week 11, during vaccination. Vaccinated patients received 300 ug of mutant IDH1 20-mer peptide per dose, with topical imiquimod. Antigens for these TCRs are unknown. Sequencing used PBMCs, obtained from a glioma patient whose treatment included an IDH1 peptide vaccine. The receptors derive from a man over 45 with glioma.

The chain employs TRBV5-1 and TRBJ2-7; D is perhaps TRBD1 (5 bases). CDR1 is SGHRS and CDR2 is YFSETQ in the germline V gene. Trimming shortened V by 4 bases and J by 2 bases, and 10 bases separated the two germline ends. This CDR3 is 13 amino acids long. This CDR3 is CASSTTAAYEQYF. The CDR3 nucleotides read TGCGCCAGCAGCACGACAGCAGCCTACGAGCAGTACTTC.

This clone was observed a handful of times. V usage is TRBV6-1 and J usage is TRBJ1-1; D is ambiguous. The CDR3 sequence is 14 residues long. In germline, CDR1 is MNHNS, CDR2 SASEGT. V shed 1 base and J shed 1 base, with 7 bases lying between them. The CDR3 region is CASSEGGKNTEAFF. In nucleotides, the CDR3 is TGTGCCAGCAGTGAAGGTGGTAAGAACACTGAAGCTTTCTTT.

The gene calls are TRBV7-9 and TRBJ2-7; D might be TRBD1 or TRBD2, each matching 6 bases. Germline V gene lookup returns CDR1 SEHNR and CDR2 FQNEAQ (reference sequence). The CDR3 has 12 amino acids. V was shortened by 6 bases and J by 2 bases, with 8 bases between the two germline ends. In DNA, the CDR3 is TGTGCCAGCAGGGAGGGGGCCTACGAGCAGTACTTC. Protein: CASREGAYEQYF.

The V gene is TRBV5-1, the J gene TRBJ2-5; 7 positions match TRBD1. The CDR3 has 16 residues. The trim removed 0 bases at V and 1 base at J, leaving 6 bases unmatched. Germline V gives CDR1 SGHRS, CDR2 YFSETQ. CDR3 nucleotides: TGCGCCAGCAGCTTGGGGGGGACAGACACCCAAGAGACCCAGTACTTC. Encoded protein: CASSLGGTDTQETQYF.

The genes are TRBV19 and TRBJ1-5; D is perhaps TRBD1 (5 bases). The length of the CDR3 is 15 residues. Looked up from germline, CDR1 is LNHDA and CDR2 is SQIVND (reference sequence). V lost 3 bases to trimming and J lost 1 base, with 10 bases between them. The CDR3 here is CASSIRAGSNQPQHF. The DNA of the CDR3 is TGTGCCAGTAGTATCAGGGCTGGGAGCAATCAGCCCCAGCATTTT.

V gene TRBV5-4 combines with J gene TRBJ2-3; D possibly corresponds to TRBD2 (5 bases). The CDR3 is 15 residues long. Germline-derived CDR1 and CDR2 are SGHNT and YYREEE (reference sequence). Between the trimmed V and J ends, which lost 1 base and 3 bases, there was a span of 12 bases. The CDR3 nucleotides are TGTGCCAGCAGCTTGAATTCCCTAGCAACAGATACGCAGTATTTT. Translating gives CASSLNSLATDTQYF.

The CDR3 sequence: CASSLDPGNTEAFF. CDR3 DNA sequence: TGTGCCAGCAGCTTAGATCCAGGAAACACTGAAGCTTTCTTT. The V gene is TRBV7-9, the J gene TRBJ1-1; the D is unclear. The CDR3 spans 14 residues. Per germline, CDR1 SEHNR and CDR2 FQNEAQ (reference sequence). Trimming removed 1 base at V and 2 bases at J, with 8 bases between.

The table lists this clone with a count of one. The chain combines TRBV10-1 with TRBJ1-1; TRBD1 might be the D (5 bases). The V and J ends lost 4 bases and 4 bases respectively, with 13 bases between them. The germline V gene has CDR1 WNHNN and CDR2 SYGVQD (reference sequence). This CDR3 contains 14 residues. The CDR3 sequence is CASSGNTGGTEAFF. The CDR3 DNA follows: TGCGCCAGCAGTGGGAACACAGGAGGCACTGAAGCTTTCTTT.

The chain recombines TRBV15 with TRBJ1-1; possible D gene TRBD1, 5 bases. CDR1 and CDR2 from the germline V gene are LNHNV and YYDKDF (reference sequence). The CDR3 has 15 residues. V lost 8 bases, J lost 0 bases, and 16 bases lay in between. CDR3 sequence: CATSTLGAVNTEAFF. The CDR3 DNA reads TGTGCCACCTCGACCCTAGGGGCCGTGAACACTGAAGCTTTCTTT.

The chain employs TRBV7-6 and TRBJ2-1; 8 positions match TRBD2. The V and J ends lost 5 bases and 5 bases, in that order; junction bases with no gene match: 2. Germline CDR1 reads SGHVS; CDR2 reads FNYEAQ. The CDR3 covers 13 residues. The CDR3 coding sequence is TGTGCCAGCAGCAGGCGGGGGGACAATGAGCAGTTCTTC. As protein: CASSRRGDNEQFF.

The genes are TRBV5-1 and TRBJ2-7; D call uncertain. The CDR3 covers 15 residues. V was shortened by 4 bases and J by 0 bases, with 14 bases between the two germline ends. Germline V CDR1 and CDR2: SGHRS, YFSETQ. This CDR3 reads CASSPDPRRSYEQYF. CDR3 DNA: TGCGCCAGCAGCCCTGACCCAAGGCGCTCCTACGAGCAGTACTTC. Complete variable domain (other parts from reference TRBV5-1 and TRBJ2-7): KAGVTQTPRYLIKTRGQQVTLSCSPISGHRSVSWYQQTPGQGLQFLFEYFSETQRNKGNFPGRFSGRQFSNSRSEMNVSTLELGDSALYLCASSPDPRRSYEQYFGPGTRLTVT.

The V and J genes are TRBV9 and TRBJ2-5; TRBD2 matches at 9 bases. V lost 3 bases to trimming and J lost 5 bases; unmatched junction nucleotides: 11. The CDR3 runs 16 residues. Germline V gives CDR1 SGDLS, CDR2 YYNGEE. CDR3 amino acids: CASSAQWERGVETQYF. CDR3 nucleotides: TGTGCCAGCAGCGCCCAGTGGGAGCGGGGGGTGGAGACCCAGTACTTC.

CDR3 nucleotide sequence: TGTGCCAGCAGCCACCCACCCCCCTCACCCCTCCACTTT. This gives the protein CASSHPPPSPLHF. The chain joins TRBV4-2 to TRBJ1-6; D gene ambiguous. Looked up from germline, CDR1 is LGHNA and CDR2 is YNFKEQ. CDR3 length equals 13 residues. V gave up 3 bases and J gave up 10 bases, with 10 bases separating them.

This sequence joins TRBV30 and TRBJ1-4; the D is unclear. CDR3 length equals 13 residues. Trimming pared 5 bases from V and 7 bases from J, leaving 14 bases between. The germline V gene encodes CDR1 GTSNPN and CDR2 SVGIG (reference sequence). The CDR3 protein is CAWVGGYGEKLFF. The CDR3 DNA reads as TGTGCCTGGGTGGGTGGATACGGTGAAAAACTGTTTTTT. The entire variable domain, with the rest obtained from reference TRBV30 and TRBJ1-4, is as follows: SQTIHQWPATLVQPVGSPLSLECTVEGTSNPNLYWYRQAAGRGLQLLFYSVGIGQISSEVPQNLSASRPQDRQFILSSKKLLLSDSGFYLCAWVGGYGEKLFFGSGTQLSVL.

V is TRBV7-8 and J is TRBJ2-7; D might be TRBD1 (6 bases). The length of the CDR3 is 15 residues. V lost 6 bases and J lost 4, with 19 bases in between. Germline-derived CDR1 and CDR2 are SGHVS and FQNEAQ. The CDR3 DNA reads as TGTGCCAGCAGGCGGACAGAGTCGGAGGTTTACGAGCAGTACTTC. This encodes CASRRTESEVYEQYF.

V usage is TRBV14 and J usage is TRBJ2-1, with 11 nucleotides matching TRBD2. V was pared by 3 bases and J by 10 bases, with 8 bases of the junction left unmatched. CDR1 and CDR2 (germline): SGHDN, FVKESK. This CDR3 spans 15 amino acids. CDR3 sequence reads: CASSHAGTSGHEQFF. Written as DNA, the CDR3 is TGTGCCAGCAGCCATGCCGGGACTAGCGGACACGAGCAGTTCTTC.

V and J are TRBV9 and TRBJ1-5; tentative D call: TRBD1 (6 bases). The length of the CDR3 is 16 residues. Trimming pared 4 bases from V and 1 base from J, leaving 15 bases between. Germline loops: CDR1 SGDLS, CDR2 YYNGEE. Here the CDR3 reads CASSPEGGGSNQPQHF. In nucleotides, the CDR3 is TGTGCCAGCAGCCCCGAGGGGGGAGGGAGCAATCAGCCCCAGCATTTT.

This sequence joins TRBV9 and TRBJ1-1; D unclear. The CDR3 is 14 amino acids. Trimming shortened V by 4 bases and J by 0 bases, and 10 bases separated the two germline ends. The germline CDR1 and CDR2 sequences are SGDLS and YYNGEE. The CDR3 spells CASSPEGLNTEAFF. The CDR3 DNA is TGTGCCAGCAGCCCTGAGGGATTGAACACTGAAGCTTTCTTT.

This chain uses TRBV27 with TRBJ1-5; 7 nucleotides align to TRBD1. The J segment lost 2 bases and the V segment lost 3 bases, leaving 1 base of the junction unmatched. CDR1 and CDR2 (germline): MNHEY, SMNVEV (reference sequence). CDR3 length equals 14 residues. This CDR3 reads CASSFDRGNQPQHF. CDR3 coding DNA: TGTGCCAGCAGTTTTGACAGGGGCAATCAGCCCCAGCATTTT.

V and J are TRBV5-4 and TRBJ1-2; D unresolved. Trimming left V 1 base short and J 11 bases short, with 15 bases between. The germline gives CDR1 SGHNT, CDR2 YYREEE (reference sequence). The CDR3 runs to 13 residues. The CDR3 region is CASSLWSGRYYTF. The DNA of the CDR3 is TGTGCCAGCAGCTTGTGGTCAGGAAGATATTACACCTTC.